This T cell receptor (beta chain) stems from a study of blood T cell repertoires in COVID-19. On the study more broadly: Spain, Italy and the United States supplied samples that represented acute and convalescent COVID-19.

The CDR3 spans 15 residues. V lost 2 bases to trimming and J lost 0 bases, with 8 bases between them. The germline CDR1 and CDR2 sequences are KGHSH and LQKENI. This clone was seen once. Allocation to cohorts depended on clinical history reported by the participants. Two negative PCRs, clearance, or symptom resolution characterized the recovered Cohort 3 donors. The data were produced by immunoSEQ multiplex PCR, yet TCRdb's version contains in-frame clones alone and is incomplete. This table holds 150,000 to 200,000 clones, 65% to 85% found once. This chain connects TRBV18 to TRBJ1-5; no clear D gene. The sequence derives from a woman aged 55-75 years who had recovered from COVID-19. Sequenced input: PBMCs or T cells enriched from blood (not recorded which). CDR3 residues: CASSPIVHSNQPQHF. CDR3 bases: TGTGCCAGCTCACCAATAGTCCATAGCAATCAGCCCCAGCATTTT.